This T cell receptor (beta chain) was captured in a study of cytomegalovirus exposure and HLA in healthy donors. Study-wide results and caveats: Specificity of a few CMV-associated chains for CMV antigens was verified in vitro.

PCR used 60 Vbeta primers and 13 Jbeta primers. Measured with immunoSEQ multiplex PCR; TCRdb has only the in-frame clones, and not every one. The listing records just under 80,000 clones. On this clone itself: Its antigen is undetermined.

Per the germline V gene, CDR1 is SGHDT and CDR2 is YYEEEE. Trimming shortened V by 0 bases and J by 1 base, and 10 bases separated the two germline ends. This CDR3 comprises 15 residues. Material: PBMCs. J is TRBJ1-1 and V is TRBV5-6; a possible D gene is TRBD1 (6 bases). This TCR derives from a man between 18 and 29 years old in good health and CMV-seropositive. Written as DNA, the CDR3 is TGTGCCAGCAGCTTGGGAGGGACAAAGAACACTGAAGCTTTCTTT. Its protein is CASSLGGTKNTEAFF.